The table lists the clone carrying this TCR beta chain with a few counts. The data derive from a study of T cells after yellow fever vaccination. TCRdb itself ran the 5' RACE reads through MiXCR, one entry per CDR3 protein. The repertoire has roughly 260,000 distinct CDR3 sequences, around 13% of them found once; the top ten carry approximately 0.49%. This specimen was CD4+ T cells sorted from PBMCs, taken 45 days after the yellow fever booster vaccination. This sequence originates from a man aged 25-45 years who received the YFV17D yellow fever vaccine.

CDR3 nucleotides: TGCAGTGCTACCCGTACGAGCGGGAGAGGTACCGGGGAGCTGTTTTTT. It encodes CSATRTSGRGTGELFF. This chain connects TRBV20-1 to TRBJ2-2; the match to TRBD2 covers 8 bases. Unmatched junction bases numbered 12, after V lost 4 bases and J lost 5 bases. The germline CDR1 and CDR2 sequences are DFQATT and SNEGSKA (reference sequence). This CDR3 is 16 amino acids long.